This T cell receptor (beta chain) emerged from a study of T cells in Graves' hyperthyroidism and ophthalmopathy. This CDR3 spans 14 amino acids. V was pared by 6 bases and J by 3 bases, with 14 bases between. RNA transcripts yielded amplified TCR beta CDR3 regions. RT-PCR in the first round (using the HTBI primer set) targeted the TCR CDR3. TCRdb re-derived calls from the multiplex PCR reads in MiXCR, one entry per CDR3 protein. The sample includes about 600,000 distinct CDR3 sequences, approximately 14% of them seen just once. Patients were excluded because of uncontrolled infection, other autoimmune disease, pregnancy or lactation. The study based diagnoses on clinical symptoms, serum thyroxine and TRAb, thyroid ultrasound and orbital computed tomography. Fresh peripheral blood, 10 ml, yielded the PBMCs. This clonotype was counted many times.

The sequenced sample consisted of blood. This chain connects TRBV12-3 or TRBV12-4 to TRBJ1-2; possibly TRBD1 for D (5 bases). The origin of this receptor is a woman aged 18-30 years with Graves' ophthalmopathy. This CDR3 reads CASRAGRRDYGYTF. In DNA form, the CDR3 reads TGTGCCAGCAGAGCAGGGAGGCGGGACTATGGCTACACCTTC.